This TCR beta chain was recorded in a study of blood T cells in healthy people across ages. A second PCR, run for about 6 to 11 cycles, used a sample-barcoded 5' primer plus a J-beta primer mix. MiXCR, run by TCRdb on the 5' RACE reads, gives a single entry per CDR3 protein. The table records 750,000 to 1,000,000 distinct CDR3 sequences, 29% of them present only once. Trimming cost V 1 base and J 3 bases, with 14 bases left between them. Germline lookup yields CDR1 SGHTA and CDR2 FQGTGA. The CDR3 consists of 16 residues. There are a few counts of this clonotype. These same records also appear under a second study, on T cells of mothers and their children.

The receptor was derived from a woman in her thirties or forties in good health. Sample: blood. This chain connects TRBV7-3 to TRBJ2-3; D may be TRBD1 or TRBD2 (5 bases each). The CDR3 spells CASSLSRDEGTDTQYF. CDR3 in DNA: TGTGCCAGCAGCTTAAGTCGGGACGAAGGAACAGATACGCAGTATTTT.